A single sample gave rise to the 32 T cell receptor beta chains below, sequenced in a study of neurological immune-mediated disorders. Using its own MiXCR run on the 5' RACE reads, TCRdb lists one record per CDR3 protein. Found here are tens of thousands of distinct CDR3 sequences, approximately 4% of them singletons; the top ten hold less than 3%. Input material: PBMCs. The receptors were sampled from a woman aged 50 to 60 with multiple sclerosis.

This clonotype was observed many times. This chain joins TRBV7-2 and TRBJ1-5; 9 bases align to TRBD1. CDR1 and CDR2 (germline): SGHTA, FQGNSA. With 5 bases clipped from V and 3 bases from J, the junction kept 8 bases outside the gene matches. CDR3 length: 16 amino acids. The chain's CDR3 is CASSLRTGANNQPQHF. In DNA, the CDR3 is TGTGCCAGCAGCCTCCGGACAGGGGCTAACAATCAGCCCCAGCATTTT.

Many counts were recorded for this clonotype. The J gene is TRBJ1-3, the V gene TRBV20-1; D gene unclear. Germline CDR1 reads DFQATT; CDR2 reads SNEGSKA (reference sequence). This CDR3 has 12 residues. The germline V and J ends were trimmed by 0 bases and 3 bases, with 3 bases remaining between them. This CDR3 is CSAREGGNTIYF. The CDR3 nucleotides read TGCAGTGCTAGAGAGGGTGGAAACACCATATATTTT.

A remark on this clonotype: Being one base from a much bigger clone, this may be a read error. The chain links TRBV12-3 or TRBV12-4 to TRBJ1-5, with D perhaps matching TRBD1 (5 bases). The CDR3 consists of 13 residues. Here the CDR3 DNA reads TGTGCCAGCAGTCTAGACAGAAATCAGCACCAGCATTTT. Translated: CASSLDRNQHQHF.

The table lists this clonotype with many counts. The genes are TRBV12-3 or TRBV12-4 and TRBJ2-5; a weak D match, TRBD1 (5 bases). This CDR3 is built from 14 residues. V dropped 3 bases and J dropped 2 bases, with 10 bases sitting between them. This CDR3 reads CASSLDIRQETQYF. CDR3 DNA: TGTGCCAGCAGTTTGGACATCAGGCAAGAGACCCAGTACTTC.

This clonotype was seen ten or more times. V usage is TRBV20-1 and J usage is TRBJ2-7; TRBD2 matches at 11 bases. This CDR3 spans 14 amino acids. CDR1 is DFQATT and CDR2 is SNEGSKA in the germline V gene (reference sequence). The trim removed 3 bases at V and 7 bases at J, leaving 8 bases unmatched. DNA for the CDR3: TGCAGTGCTAGCCCCACTAGCGGGGGCGGGGAGCAGTACTTC. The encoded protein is CSASPTSGGGEQYF.

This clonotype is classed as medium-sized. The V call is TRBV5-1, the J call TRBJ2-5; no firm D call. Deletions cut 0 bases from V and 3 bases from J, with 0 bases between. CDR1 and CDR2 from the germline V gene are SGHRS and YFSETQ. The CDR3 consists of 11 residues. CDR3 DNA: TGCGCCAGCAGCTTGGAAGAGACCCAGTACTTC. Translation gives CASSLEETQYF.

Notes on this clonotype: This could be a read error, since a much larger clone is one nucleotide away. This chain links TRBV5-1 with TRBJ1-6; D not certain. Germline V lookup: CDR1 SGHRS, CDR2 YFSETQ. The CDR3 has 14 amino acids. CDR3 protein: CASSFRGNNSHLHF. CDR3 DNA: TGCGCCAGCAGCTTTCGCGGGAATAATTCACACCTCCACTTT. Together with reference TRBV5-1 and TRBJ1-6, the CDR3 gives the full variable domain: KAGVTQTPRYLIKTRGQQVTLSCSPISGHRSVSWYQQTPGQGLQFLFEYFSETQRNKGNFPGRFSGRQFSNSRSEMNVSTLELGDSALYLCASSFRGNNSHLHFGNGTRLTVT.

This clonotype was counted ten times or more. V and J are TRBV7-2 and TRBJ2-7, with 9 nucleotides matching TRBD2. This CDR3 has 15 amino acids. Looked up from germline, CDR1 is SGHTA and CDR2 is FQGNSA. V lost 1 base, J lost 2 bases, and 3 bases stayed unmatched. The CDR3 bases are TGTGCCAGCAGCTTAGTAGCGGGGGATCCCTACGAGCAGTACTTC. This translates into CASSLVAGDPYEQYF.

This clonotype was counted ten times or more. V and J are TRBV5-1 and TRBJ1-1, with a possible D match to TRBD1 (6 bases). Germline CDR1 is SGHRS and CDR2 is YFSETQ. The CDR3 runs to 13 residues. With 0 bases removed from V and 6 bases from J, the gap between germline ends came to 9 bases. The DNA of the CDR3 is TGCGCCAGCAGCTTGGTCCGGGGGCCTGAAGCTTTCTTT. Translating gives CASSLVRGPEAFF.

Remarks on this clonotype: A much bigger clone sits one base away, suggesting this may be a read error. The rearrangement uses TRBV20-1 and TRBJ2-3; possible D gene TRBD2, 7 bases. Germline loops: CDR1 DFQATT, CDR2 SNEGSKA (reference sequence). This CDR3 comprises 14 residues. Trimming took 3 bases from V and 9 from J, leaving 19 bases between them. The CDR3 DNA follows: TGCAGTGCTAGGGGCGGGGGCCAACCAGCCACGCAGTATTTT. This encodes CSARGGGQPATQYF.

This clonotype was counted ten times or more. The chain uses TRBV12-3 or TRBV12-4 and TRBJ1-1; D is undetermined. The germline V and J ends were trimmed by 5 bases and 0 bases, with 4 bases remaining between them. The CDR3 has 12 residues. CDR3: CASSIMNTEAFF. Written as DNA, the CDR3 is TGTGCCAGCAGTATCATGAACACTGAAGCTTTCTTT.

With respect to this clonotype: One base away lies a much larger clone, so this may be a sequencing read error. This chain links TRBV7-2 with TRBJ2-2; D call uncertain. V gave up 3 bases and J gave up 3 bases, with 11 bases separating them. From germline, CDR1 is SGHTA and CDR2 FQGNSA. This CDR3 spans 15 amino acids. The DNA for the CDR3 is TGTGCCAGCAGCTTCTCTAACGGCTACACCGGGGAGCTGTTTTTT. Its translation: CASSFSNGYTGELFF.

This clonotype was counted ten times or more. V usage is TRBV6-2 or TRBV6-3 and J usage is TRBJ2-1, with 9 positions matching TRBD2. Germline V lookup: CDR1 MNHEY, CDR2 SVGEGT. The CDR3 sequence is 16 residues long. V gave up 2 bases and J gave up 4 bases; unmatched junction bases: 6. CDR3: CASSYRSGGQYNEQFF. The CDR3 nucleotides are TGTGCCAGCAGTTACCGCAGCGGGGGGCAATACAATGAGCAGTTCTTC.

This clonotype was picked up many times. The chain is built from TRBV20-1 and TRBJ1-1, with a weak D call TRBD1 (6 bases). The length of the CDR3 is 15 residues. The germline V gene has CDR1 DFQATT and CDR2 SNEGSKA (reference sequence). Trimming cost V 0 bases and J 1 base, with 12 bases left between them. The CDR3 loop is CSARDQTGANTEAFF. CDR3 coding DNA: TGCAGTGCTAGAGATCAGACAGGCGCGAACACTGAAGCTTTCTTT.

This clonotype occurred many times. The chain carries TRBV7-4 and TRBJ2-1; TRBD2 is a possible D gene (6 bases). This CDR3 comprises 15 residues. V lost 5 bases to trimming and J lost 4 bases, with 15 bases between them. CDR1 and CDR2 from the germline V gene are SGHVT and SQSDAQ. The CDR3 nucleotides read TGTGCCAGCAGCCTCGGAGGGGATTTTTACAATGAGCAGTTCTTC. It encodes CASSLGGDFYNEQFF.

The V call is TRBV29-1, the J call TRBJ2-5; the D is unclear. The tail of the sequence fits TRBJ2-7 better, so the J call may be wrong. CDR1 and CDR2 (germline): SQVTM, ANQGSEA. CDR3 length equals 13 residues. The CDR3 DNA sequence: TGCAGCGTTGAAGCCACGGAGACCTACGAGCAGTACTTC. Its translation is CSVEATETYEQYF.

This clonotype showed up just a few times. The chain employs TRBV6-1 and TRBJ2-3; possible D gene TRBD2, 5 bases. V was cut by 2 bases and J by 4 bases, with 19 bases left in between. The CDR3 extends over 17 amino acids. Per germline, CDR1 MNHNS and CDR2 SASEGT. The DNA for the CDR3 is TGTGCCAGCAGTGAACGTAGGAATAGCGTAGGGCCAGATACGCAGTATTTT. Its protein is CASSERRNSVGPDTQYF.

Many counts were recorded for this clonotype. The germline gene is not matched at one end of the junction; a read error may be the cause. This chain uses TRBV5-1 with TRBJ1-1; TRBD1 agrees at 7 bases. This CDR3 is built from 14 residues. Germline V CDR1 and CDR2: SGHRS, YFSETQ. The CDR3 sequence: CASRFPSDTGDAFF. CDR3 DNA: TGCGCCAGCCGCTTCCCCTCTGACACAGGGGACGCTTTCTTT.

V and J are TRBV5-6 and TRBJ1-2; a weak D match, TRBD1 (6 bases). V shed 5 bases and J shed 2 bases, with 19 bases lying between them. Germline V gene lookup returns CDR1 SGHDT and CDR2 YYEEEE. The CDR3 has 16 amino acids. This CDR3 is CASRRKGGASNYGYTF. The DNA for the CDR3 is TGTGCCAGCAGACGGAAAGGGGGGGCTTCAAACTATGGCTACACCTTC.

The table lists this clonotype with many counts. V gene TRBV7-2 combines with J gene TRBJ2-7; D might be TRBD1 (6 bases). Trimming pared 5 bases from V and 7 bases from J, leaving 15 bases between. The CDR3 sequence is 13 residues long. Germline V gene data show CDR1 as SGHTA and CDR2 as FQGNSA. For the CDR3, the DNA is TGTGCCAGCAGCCCCCGCGTGACAGGAGAGCAGTACTTC. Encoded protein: CASSPRVTGEQYF.

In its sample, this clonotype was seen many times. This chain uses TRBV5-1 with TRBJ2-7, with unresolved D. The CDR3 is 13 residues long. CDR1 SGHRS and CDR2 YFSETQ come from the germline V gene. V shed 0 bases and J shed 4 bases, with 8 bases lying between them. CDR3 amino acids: CASSLEVKYEQYF. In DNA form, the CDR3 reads TGCGCCAGCAGCTTGGAAGTCAAATACGAGCAGTACTTC.

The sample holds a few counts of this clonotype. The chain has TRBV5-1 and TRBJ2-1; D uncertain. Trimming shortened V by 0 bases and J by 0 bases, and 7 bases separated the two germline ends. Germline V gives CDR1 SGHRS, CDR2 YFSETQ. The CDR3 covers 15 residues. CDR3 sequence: CASSLVSASYNEQFF. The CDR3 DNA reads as TGCGCCAGCAGCTTGGTCAGCGCCTCCTACAATGAGCAGTTCTTC.

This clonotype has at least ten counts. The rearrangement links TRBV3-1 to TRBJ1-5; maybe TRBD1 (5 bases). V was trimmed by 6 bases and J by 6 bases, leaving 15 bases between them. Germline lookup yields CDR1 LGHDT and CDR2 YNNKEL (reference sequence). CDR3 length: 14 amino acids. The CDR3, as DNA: TGTGCCAGCAGTCCGGGGAGGGGCGGTCAGCCCCAGCATTTT. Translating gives CASSPGRGGQPQHF.

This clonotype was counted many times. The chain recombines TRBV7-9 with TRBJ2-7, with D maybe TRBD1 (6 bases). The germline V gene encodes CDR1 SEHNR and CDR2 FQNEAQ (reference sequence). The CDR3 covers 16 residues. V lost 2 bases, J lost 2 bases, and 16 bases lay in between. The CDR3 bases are TGTGCCAGCAGCTTAAAGGCGGACAGCCCGACCTACGAGCAGTACTTC. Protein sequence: CASSLKADSPTYEQYF. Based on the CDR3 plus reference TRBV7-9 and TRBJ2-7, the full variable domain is DTGVSQNPRHKITKRGQNVTFRCDPISEHNRLYWYRQTLGQGPEFLTYFQNEAQLEKSRLLSDRFSAERPKGSFSTLEIQRTEQGDSAMYLCASSLKADSPTYEQYFGPGTRLTVT.

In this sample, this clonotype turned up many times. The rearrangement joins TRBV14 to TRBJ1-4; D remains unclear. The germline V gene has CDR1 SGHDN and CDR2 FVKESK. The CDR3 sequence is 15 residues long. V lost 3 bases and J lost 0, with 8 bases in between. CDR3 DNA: TGTGCCAGCAGCCAGAGGATTGCAACTAATGAAAAACTGTTTTTT. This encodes CASSQRIATNEKLFF.

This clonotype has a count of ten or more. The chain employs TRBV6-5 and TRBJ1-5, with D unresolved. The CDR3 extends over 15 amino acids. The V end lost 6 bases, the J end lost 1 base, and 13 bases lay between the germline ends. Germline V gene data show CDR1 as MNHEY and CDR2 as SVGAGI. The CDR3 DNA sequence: TGTGCCAGCAGCCCCTCGTGGTCAAGCAATCAGCCCCAGCATTTT. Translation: CASSPSWSSNQPQHF.

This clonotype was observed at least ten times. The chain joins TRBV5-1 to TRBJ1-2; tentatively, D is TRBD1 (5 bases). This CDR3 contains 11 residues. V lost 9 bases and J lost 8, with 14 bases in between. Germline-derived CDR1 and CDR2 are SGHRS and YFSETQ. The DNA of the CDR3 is TGCGCCATTCGAGGGGCGCGGGGCTACACCTTC. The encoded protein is CAIRGARGYTF.

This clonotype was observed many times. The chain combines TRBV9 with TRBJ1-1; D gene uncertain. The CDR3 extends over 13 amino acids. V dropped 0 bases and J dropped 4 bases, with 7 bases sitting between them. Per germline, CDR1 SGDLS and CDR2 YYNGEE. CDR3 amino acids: CASSVVVATEAFF. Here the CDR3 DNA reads TGTGCCAGCAGCGTAGTGGTGGCCACTGAAGCTTTCTTT.

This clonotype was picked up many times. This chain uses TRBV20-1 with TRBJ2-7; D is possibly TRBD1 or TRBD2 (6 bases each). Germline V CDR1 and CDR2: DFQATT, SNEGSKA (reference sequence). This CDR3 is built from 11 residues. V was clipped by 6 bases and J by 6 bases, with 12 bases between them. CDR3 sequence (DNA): TGCAGTGCCTCACAGGGAGGCGAGCAGTACTTC. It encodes CSASQGGEQYF.

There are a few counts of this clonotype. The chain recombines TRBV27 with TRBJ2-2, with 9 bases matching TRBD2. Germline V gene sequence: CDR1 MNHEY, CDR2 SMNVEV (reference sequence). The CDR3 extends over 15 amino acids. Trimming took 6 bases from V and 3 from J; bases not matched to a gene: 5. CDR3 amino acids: CASSPGTSYTGELFF. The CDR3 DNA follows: TGTGCCAGCAGCCCCGGGACTAGCTACACCGGGGAGCTGTTTTTT.

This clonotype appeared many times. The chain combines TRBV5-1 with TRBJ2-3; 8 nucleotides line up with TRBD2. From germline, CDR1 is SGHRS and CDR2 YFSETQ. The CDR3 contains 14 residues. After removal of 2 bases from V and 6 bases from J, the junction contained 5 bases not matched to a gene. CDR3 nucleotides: TGCGCCAGCAGCTTAATTAGCGGGGTGGATACGCAGTATTTT. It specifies CASSLISGVDTQYF.

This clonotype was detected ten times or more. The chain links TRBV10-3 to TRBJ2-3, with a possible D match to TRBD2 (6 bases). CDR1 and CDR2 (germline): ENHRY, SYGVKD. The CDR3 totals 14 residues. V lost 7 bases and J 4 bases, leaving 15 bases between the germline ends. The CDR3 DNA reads TGTGCCATCATGGGGGAGGAGATCCCAGATACGCAGTATTTT. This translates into CAIMGEEIPDTQYF.